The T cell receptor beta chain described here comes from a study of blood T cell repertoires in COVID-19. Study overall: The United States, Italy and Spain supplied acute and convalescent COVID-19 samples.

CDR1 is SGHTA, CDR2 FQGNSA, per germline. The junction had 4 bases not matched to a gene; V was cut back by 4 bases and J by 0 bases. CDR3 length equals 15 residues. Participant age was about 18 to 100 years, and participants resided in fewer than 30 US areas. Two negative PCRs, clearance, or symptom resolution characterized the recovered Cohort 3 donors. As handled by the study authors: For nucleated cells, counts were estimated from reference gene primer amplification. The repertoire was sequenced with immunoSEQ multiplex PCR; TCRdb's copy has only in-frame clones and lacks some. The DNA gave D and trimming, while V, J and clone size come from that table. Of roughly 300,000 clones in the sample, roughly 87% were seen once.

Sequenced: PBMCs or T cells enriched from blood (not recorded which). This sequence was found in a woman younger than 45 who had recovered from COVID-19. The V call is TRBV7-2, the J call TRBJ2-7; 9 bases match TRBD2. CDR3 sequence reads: CASSYSGGTSYEQYF. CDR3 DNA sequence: TGTGCCAGCAGCTACAGCGGGGGGACCTCCTACGAGCAGTACTTC.